This TCR beta chain appears in the sequencing data of a study of post-analysis software for immune sequencing data. Study-wide results and caveats: Multiple sclerosis patients had significantly lower normalized Chao1 diversity than controls. Patients used a handful of TRBV segments, including TRBV5-6, TRBV5-1 and TRBV20-1, more often than controls.

Regarding this clonotype: Its antigen remains unknown.

Prepared TCR beta cDNA libraries contained unique molecular identifiers. T cells numbering roughly 1 to 11 million yielded cDNA molecules that totaled about 500,000. TCRdb independently ran MiXCR on the PCR reads; one entry per CDR3 protein. The table includes over 300,000 distinct CDR3 sequences, 30% to 45% detected once. Germline CDR1 LGHNT, CDR2 FRNRAP. Trimming took 1 base from V and 3 from J; bases not matched to a gene: 9. The CDR3 consists of 17 residues. The V and J genes are TRBV12-5 and TRBJ2-5, with TRBD2 matching 9 bases. This TCR was sampled from a girl aged 5-17 years with multiple sclerosis. Sample: blood. The CDR3 loop is CASGLDGTGGGEETQYF. For the CDR3, the DNA is TGTGCTAGTGGTTTGGACGGGACTGGCGGGGGGGAAGAGACCCAGTACTTC.